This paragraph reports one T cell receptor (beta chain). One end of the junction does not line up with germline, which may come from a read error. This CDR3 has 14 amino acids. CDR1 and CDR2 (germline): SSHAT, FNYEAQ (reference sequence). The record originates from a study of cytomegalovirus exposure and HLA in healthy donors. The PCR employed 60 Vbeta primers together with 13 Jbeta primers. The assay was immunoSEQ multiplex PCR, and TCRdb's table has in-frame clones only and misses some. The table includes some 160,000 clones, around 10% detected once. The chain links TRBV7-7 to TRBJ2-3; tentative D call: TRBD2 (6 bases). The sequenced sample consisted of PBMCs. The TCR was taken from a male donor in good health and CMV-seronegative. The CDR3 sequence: CASSLRGGTDTQYF. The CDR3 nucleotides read TGTGCTAGCAGCTTACGCGGGGGCACAGATACGCAGTATTTT.